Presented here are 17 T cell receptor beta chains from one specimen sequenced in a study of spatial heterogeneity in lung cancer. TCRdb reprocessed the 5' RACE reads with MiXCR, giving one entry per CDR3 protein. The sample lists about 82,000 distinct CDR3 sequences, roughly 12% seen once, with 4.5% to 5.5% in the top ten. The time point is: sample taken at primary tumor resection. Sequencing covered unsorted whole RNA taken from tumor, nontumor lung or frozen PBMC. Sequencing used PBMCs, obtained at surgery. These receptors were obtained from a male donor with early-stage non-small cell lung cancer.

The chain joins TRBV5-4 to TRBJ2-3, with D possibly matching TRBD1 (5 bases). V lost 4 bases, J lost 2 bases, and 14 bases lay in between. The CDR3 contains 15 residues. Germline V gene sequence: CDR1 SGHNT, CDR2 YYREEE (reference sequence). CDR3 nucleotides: TGTGCCAGCAGCGACGGAAGGGGCATCACAGATACGCAGTATTTT. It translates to CASSDGRGITDTQYF.

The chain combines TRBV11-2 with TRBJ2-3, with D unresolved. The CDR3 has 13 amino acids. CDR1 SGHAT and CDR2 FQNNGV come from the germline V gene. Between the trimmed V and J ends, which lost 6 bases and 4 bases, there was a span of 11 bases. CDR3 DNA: TGTGCCAGCAGTTCGGACCTATCAGATACGCAGTATTTT. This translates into CASSSDLSDTQYF. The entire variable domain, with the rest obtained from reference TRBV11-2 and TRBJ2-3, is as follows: EAGVAQSPRYKIIEKRQSVAFWCNPISGHATLYWYQQILGQGPKLLIQFQNNGVVDDSQLPKDRFSAERLKGVDSTLKIQPAKLEDSAVYLCASSSDLSDTQYFGPGTRLTVL.

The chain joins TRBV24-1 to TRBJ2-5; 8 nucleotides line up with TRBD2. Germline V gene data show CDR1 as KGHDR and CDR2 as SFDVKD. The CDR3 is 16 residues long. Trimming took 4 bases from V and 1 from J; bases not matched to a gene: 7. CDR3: CATSDSNSGAQETQYF. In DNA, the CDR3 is TGTGCCACCAGTGACAGTAATAGCGGGGCCCAAGAGACCCAGTACTTC.

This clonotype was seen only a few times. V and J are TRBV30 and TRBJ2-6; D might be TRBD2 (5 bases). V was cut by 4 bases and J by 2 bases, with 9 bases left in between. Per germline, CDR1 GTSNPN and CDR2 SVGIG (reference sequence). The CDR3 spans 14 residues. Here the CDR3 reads CAWTRVAGANVLTF. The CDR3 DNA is TGTGCCTGGACGAGGGTAGCTGGGGCCAACGTCCTGACTTTC.

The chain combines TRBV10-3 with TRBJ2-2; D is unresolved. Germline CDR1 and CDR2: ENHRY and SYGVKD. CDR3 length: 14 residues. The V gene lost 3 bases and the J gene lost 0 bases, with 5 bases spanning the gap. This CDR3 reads CAISDRANTGELFF. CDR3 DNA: TGTGCCATCAGTGACAGAGCGAACACCGGGGAGCTGTTTTTT.

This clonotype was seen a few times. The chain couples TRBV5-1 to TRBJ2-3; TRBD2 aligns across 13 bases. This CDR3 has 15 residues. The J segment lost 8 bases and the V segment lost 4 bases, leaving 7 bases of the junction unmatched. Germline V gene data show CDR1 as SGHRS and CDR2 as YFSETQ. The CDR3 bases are TGCGCCAGCAGCCCAGGGACTAGCGGGACCTTTACGCAGTATTTT. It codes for CASSPGTSGTFTQYF.

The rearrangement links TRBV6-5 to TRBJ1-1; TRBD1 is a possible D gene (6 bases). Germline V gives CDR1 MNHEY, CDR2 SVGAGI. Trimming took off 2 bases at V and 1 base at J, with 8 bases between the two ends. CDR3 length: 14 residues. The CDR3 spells CASSYRDTNTEAFF. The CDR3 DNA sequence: TGTGCCAGCAGTTACAGGGACACGAACACTGAAGCTTTCTTT.

The CDR3: CASSLIPVSHEQFF. The CDR3, as DNA: TGTGCCAGCAGCTTAATTCCAGTATCCCATGAGCAGTTCTTC. The chain joins TRBV7-3 to TRBJ2-1; no firm D call. Trimming removed 1 base from V and 8 bases from J, with 12 bases in between. This CDR3 is built from 14 residues. Germline V gives CDR1 SGHTA, CDR2 FQGTGA.

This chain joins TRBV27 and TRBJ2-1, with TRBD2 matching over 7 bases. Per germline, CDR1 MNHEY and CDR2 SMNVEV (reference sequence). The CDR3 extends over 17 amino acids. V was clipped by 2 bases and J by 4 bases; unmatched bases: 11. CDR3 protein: CASSLAPWREGYNEQFF. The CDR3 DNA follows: TGTGCCAGCAGTTTAGCCCCCTGGAGGGAGGGTTACAATGAGCAGTTCTTC.

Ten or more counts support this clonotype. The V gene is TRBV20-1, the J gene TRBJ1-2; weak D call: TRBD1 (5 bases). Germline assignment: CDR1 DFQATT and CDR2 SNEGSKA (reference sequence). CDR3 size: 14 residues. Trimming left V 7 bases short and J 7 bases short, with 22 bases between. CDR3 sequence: CSVAEYDSLLGYTF. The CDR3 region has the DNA TGCAGTGTAGCGGAATATGACAGCCTCCTTGGCTACACCTTC.

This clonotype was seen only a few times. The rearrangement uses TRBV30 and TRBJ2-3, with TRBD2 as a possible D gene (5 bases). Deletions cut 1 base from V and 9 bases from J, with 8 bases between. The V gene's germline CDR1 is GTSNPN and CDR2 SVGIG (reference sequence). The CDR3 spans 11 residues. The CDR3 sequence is CAWSDSGTQYF. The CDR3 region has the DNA TGTGCCTGGAGTGACTCGGGAACGCAGTATTTT.

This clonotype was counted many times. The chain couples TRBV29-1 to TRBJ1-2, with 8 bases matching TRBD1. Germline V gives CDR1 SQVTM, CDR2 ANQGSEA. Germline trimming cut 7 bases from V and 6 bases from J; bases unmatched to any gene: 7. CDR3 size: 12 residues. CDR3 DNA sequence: TGCAGCGGCGGACAGGGAGTCAATGGCTACACCTTC. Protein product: CSGGQGVNGYTF.

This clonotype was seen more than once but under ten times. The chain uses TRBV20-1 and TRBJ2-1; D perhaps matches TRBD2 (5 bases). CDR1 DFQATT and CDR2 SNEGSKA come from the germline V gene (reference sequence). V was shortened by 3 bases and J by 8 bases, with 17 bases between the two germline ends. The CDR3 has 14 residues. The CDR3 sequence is CSASGVVPGYEQFF. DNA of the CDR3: TGCAGTGCTAGCGGGGTTGTCCCCGGGTATGAGCAGTTCTTC.

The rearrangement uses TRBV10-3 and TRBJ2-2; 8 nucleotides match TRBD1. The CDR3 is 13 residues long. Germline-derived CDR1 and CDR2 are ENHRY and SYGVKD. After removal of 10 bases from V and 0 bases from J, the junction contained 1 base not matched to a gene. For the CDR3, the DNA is TGTGCCACGGGACAGGCGAACACCGGGGAGCTGTTTTTT. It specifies CATGQANTGELFF.

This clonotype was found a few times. CDR3 DNA: TGTGCCACCAGTGACGCCGGACTAGCGGGAGCTCGGAATGAGCAGTTCTTC. Amino acids: CATSDAGLAGARNEQFF. The chain combines TRBV24-1 with TRBJ2-1, with 13 bases fitting TRBD2. With V trimmed by 4 bases and J by 7 bases, 9 bases remained unmatched. CDR3 length: 17 amino acids. Germline CDR1 is KGHDR and CDR2 is SFDVKD.

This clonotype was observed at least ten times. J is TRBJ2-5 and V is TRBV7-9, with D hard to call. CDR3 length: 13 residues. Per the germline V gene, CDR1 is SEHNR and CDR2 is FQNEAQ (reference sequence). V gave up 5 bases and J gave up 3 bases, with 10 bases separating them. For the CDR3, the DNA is TGTGCCAGCAGCCGAAGAGAGGAAGAGACCCAGTACTTC. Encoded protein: CASSRREEETQYF.

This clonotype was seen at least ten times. The CDR3 bases are TGTGCCAGCAGTAAGGGGGACTATGGCTACACCTTC. Protein sequence: CASSKGDYGYTF. This rearrangement joins TRBV6-1 to TRBJ1-2; maybe TRBD1 (6 bases). Germline-derived CDR1 and CDR2 are MNHNS and SASEGT. V was clipped by 5 bases and J by 3 bases, with 7 bases between them. This CDR3 is built from 12 residues.